The 30 T cell receptor beta chains below were found in one sample sequenced in a study of blood T cell repertoires in COVID-19. The assay was immunoSEQ multiplex PCR, and TCRdb's table has in-frame clones only and misses some. The sample holds 150,000 to 200,000 clones, roughly 90% seen once. The sequenced sample was PBMCs or T cells enriched from blood (not recorded which). These receptors came from a woman under 30 who had recovered from COVID-19.

The chain is built from TRBV15 and TRBJ2-4; D is unclear. This CDR3 region has 15 residues. V lost 4 bases and J lost 1, with 11 bases in between. CDR1 LNHNV and CDR2 YYDKDF come from the germline V gene (reference sequence). The CDR3 sequence is CATSTNQDAKNIQYF. CDR3 DNA sequence: TGTGCCACCAGCACGAACCAGGATGCCAAAAACATTCAGTACTTC. The entire variable domain, with the rest obtained from reference TRBV15 and TRBJ2-4, is as follows: DAMVIQNPRYQVTQFGKPVTLSCSQTLNHNVMYWYQQKSSQAPKLLFHYYDKDFNNEADTPDNFQSRRPNTSFCFLDIRSPGLGDTAMYLCATSTNQDAKNIQYFGAGTRLSVL.

V usage is TRBV28 and J usage is TRBJ2-1; 7 bases map to TRBD2. Per germline, CDR1 MDHEN and CDR2 SYDVKM. Trimming took 6 bases from V and 7 from J; bases not matched to a gene: 12. The CDR3 length is 15 residues. This chain's CDR3 is CASRQSGKNLNEQFF. The CDR3 nucleotides read TGTGCCAGCAGACAGAGCGGGAAAAATTTGAATGAGCAGTTCTTC.

The chain uses TRBV6-6 and TRBJ2-7, with 7 bases aligning to TRBD2. The CDR3 spans 14 residues. Losses at the gene ends were 6 bases for V and 5 bases for J; bases not matched to a gene: 10. The V gene's germline CDR1 is MNHNY and CDR2 SVGAGI (reference sequence). CDR3 nucleotides: TGTGCCAGCAGGACTGACGGGACTAACCACGAGCAGTACTTC. It is translated as CASRTDGTNHEQYF.

The gene calls are TRBV7-2 and TRBJ2-7, with TRBD2 matching 7 bases. CDR1 and CDR2 from the germline V gene are SGHTA and FQGNSA. After removal of 8 bases from V and 4 bases from J, the junction contained 11 bases not matched to a gene. CDR3 length: 14 amino acids. The CDR3 protein is CASSSAGLGYEQYF. The CDR3 DNA reads as TGTGCCAGCTCATCAGCGGGGCTAGGTTACGAGCAGTACTTC.

The table lists this clone with a count of one. This rearrangement joins TRBV5-4 to TRBJ2-3; 9 nucleotides match TRBD2. Germline-derived CDR1 and CDR2 are SGHNT and YYREEE (reference sequence). V gave up 4 bases and J gave up 4 bases; unmatched junction bases: 7. The CDR3 spans 15 residues. The CDR3 reads CASSTALAGADTQYF. CDR3 nucleotides: TGTGCCAGCAGCACCGCTTTAGCGGGGGCAGATACGCAGTATTTT.

V and J are TRBV6-1 and TRBJ2-5; D is unresolved. The CDR3 length is 14 residues. Germline V gives CDR1 MNHNS, CDR2 SASEGT. Trimming took 0 bases from V and 4 from J, leaving 9 bases between them. Here the CDR3 reads CASSEALLRETQYF. CDR3 coding DNA: TGTGCCAGCAGTGAAGCGCTTCTCAGAGAGACCCAGTACTTC.

The V and J genes are TRBV5-6 and TRBJ2-7, with 8 nucleotides matching TRBD1. The germline gives CDR1 SGHDT, CDR2 YYEEEE. V lost 6 bases and J lost 3; bases outside the gene matches: 11. This CDR3 contains 15 residues. CDR3 loop: CASILAQGAVYEQYF. DNA of the CDR3: TGTGCCAGCATCCTGGCCCAGGGGGCGGTCTACGAGCAGTACTTC.

This chain uses TRBV3-1 (or the pseudogene TRBV3-2) with TRBJ1-1; 8 bases are a match to TRBD1. V trimming: 4 bases; J trimming: 1 base; junction bases outside the gene matches: 5. The CDR3 contains 15 residues. From germline, CDR1 is LGHDT and CDR2 YNNKEL (reference sequence). The CDR3 DNA is TGTGCCAGCAGCCGCTCGGGACAGGCGAACACTGAAGCTTTCTTT. Encoded protein: CASSRSGQANTEAFF.

A single count supports this clone. The gene calls are TRBV3-1 (or the pseudogene TRBV3-2) and TRBJ2-1; 11 bases align to TRBD1. There are 23 residues in the CDR3. Trimming at V came to 4 bases and at J to 0 bases, leaving 23 bases not matched to a gene. Germline V gives CDR1 LGHDT, CDR2 YNNKEL (reference sequence). DNA of the CDR3: TGTGCCAGCAGCCCCCACGTTACCAGCCGGGACAGGGGGTCGAGGAGCTCCTACAATGAGCAGTTCTTC. This codes for CASSPHVTSRDRGSRSSYNEQFF.

The genes are TRBV27 and TRBJ2-1; TRBD2 agrees at 9 bases. CDR1 is MNHEY and CDR2 is SMNVEV in the germline V gene (reference sequence). V was pared by 9 bases and J by 0 bases, with 6 bases of the junction left unmatched. The CDR3 spans 15 residues. The CDR3 DNA reads TGTGCCAGTCAACTAGCGGGTCCCTCCTACAATGAGCAGTTCTTC. This encodes CASQLAGPSYNEQFF.

V gene TRBV9 combines with J gene TRBJ2-1, with 10 bases fitting TRBD2. V lost 1 base to trimming and J lost 8 bases; unmatched junction nucleotides: 6. CDR1 is SGDLS, CDR2 YYNGEE, per germline. The CDR3 spans 15 residues. The CDR3 sequence: CASSVRSGRADEQFF. In nucleotides, the CDR3 is TGTGCCAGCAGCGTACGAAGCGGGAGGGCCGATGAGCAGTTCTTC.

This chain joins TRBV5-1 and TRBJ2-2; tentative D call: TRBD2 (7 bases). CDR3 length: 15 residues. Germline V lookup: CDR1 SGHRS, CDR2 YFSETQ. Trimming left V 0 bases short and J 9 bases short, with 15 bases between. CDR3 sequence reads: CASSLDARGGRELFF. The CDR3 nucleotides are TGCGCCAGCAGCTTGGATGCTAGGGGGGGCCGGGAGCTGTTTTTT.

The rearrangement uses TRBV28 and TRBJ1-5, with a possible D match to TRBD1 (6 bases). V shed 7 bases and J shed 7 bases, with 20 bases lying between them. CDR1 MDHEN and CDR2 SYDVKM come from the germline V gene. The CDR3 is made up of 15 amino acids. Here the CDR3 reads CASTPHGGRGQPQHF. The CDR3 DNA follows: TGTGCCAGCACCCCTCACGGGGGGCGAGGGCAGCCCCAGCATTTT.

This clone came up many times. The chain recombines TRBV7-9 with TRBJ2-7, with 7 bases identical to TRBD1. With 2 bases clipped from V and 5 bases from J, the junction kept 6 bases outside the gene matches. This CDR3 is built from 14 residues. Germline CDR1 is SEHNR and CDR2 is FQNEAQ (reference sequence). The chain's CDR3 is CASSLSLGTDEQYF. CDR3 sequence (DNA): TGTGCCAGCAGCTTAAGCCTCGGGACAGACGAGCAGTACTTC.

The sample holds a few counts of this clone. The CDR3 here is CASREQRQGKAGGPFNEQYF. The CDR3 DNA reads as TGTGCCAGCAGGGAACAAAGACAGGGTAAGGCGGGAGGGCCTTTTAACGAGCAGTACTTC. The chain combines TRBV6-1 with TRBJ2-7; 9 nucleotides align to TRBD2. V was pared by 6 bases and J by 5 bases, with 26 bases of the junction left unmatched. Germline V lookup: CDR1 MNHNS, CDR2 SASEGT. This CDR3 has 20 residues.

The chain uses TRBV24-1 and TRBJ2-3; D perhaps matches TRBD1 (5 bases). V was pared by 3 bases and J by 0 bases, with 6 bases between. The CDR3 covers 14 residues. Per the germline V gene, CDR1 is KGHDR and CDR2 is SFDVKD. CDR3: CATSDRTSTDTQYF. The CDR3 nucleotides read TGTGCCACCAGTGATAGGACAAGCACAGATACGCAGTATTTT.

This clone is a singleton in its sample. Here the CDR3 reads CSVGGLAGGPTSYEQYF. CDR3 nucleotide sequence: TGCAGCGTTGGAGGACTAGCGGGAGGACCCACCTCCTACGAGCAGTACTTC. The chain combines TRBV29-1 with TRBJ2-7; TRBD2 aligns across 14 bases. Germline V gene sequence: CDR1 SQVTM, CDR2 ANQGSEA. The J segment lost 0 bases and the V segment lost 4 bases, leaving 8 bases of the junction unmatched. This CDR3 has 17 residues.

The V and J genes are TRBV6-6 and TRBJ2-7; 12 bases are a match to TRBD1. Per the germline V gene, CDR1 is MNHNY and CDR2 is SVGAGI (reference sequence). The CDR3 is 14 residues long. V trimming: 7 bases; J trimming: 4 bases; junction bases outside the gene matches: 5. The CDR3: CASKSGQGAYEQYF. CDR3 coding DNA: TGTGCCAGCAAATCGGGACAGGGGGCTTACGAGCAGTACTTC.

The chain employs TRBV2 and TRBJ2-1, with D perhaps matching TRBD1 (6 bases). CDR3 length: 13 amino acids. The V end was cut by 4 bases, the J end by 6 bases, with 10 bases between. Germline CDR1 and CDR2: SNHLY and FYNNEI. The CDR3 nucleotides are TGTGCCAGCAGTGGGACAGTTTCCAATGAGCAGTTCTTC. As protein: CASSGTVSNEQFF.

This clone was seen a few times. The chain recombines TRBV10-3 with TRBJ2-1; 9 nucleotides align to TRBD2. The CDR3 length is 13 residues. After removal of 5 bases from V and 6 bases from J, the junction contained 2 bases not matched to a gene. Germline lookup yields CDR1 ENHRY and CDR2 SYGVKD. The DNA of the CDR3 is TGTGCCATCAGTCTTAGCGGGAGCAATGAGCAGTTCTTC. Translation gives CAISLSGSNEQFF.

The J gene is TRBJ2-1, the V gene TRBV2; possibly TRBD2 for D (5 bases). Per the germline V gene, CDR1 is SNHLY and CDR2 is FYNNEI. V lost 8 bases to trimming and J lost 4 bases, with 18 bases between them. The CDR3 has 15 amino acids. The CDR3 sequence: CASAGLTRKYNEQFF. In nucleotides, the CDR3 is TGTGCCAGCGCGGGTCTCACTCGGAAGTACAATGAGCAGTTCTTC.

The genes are TRBV10-2 and TRBJ2-7; TRBD2 matches 7 bases. In germline, CDR1 is WSHSY, CDR2 SAAADI. V was pared by 6 bases and J by 3 bases, with 2 bases of the junction left unmatched. The CDR3 contains 12 residues. Written as DNA, the CDR3 is TGCGCCAGCAGGGGCGGGAGCTACGAGCAGTACTTC. This codes for CASRGGSYEQYF.

The rearrangement links TRBV12-3 or TRBV12-4 to TRBJ2-7, with 10 positions matching TRBD1. The J segment lost 13 bases and the V segment lost 5 bases, leaving 11 bases of the junction unmatched. This CDR3 is 13 amino acids long. The CDR3 loop is CASSLRDRGSKYF. The DNA for the CDR3 is TGTGCCAGCAGTCTCCGGGACAGGGGATCGAAATACTTC.

The V and J genes are TRBV25-1 and TRBJ2-7, with D possibly TRBD1 on 5 matching bases. This CDR3 has 12 residues. The germline V gene encodes CDR1 MGHDK and CDR2 SYGVNS. Deletions cut 6 bases from V and 2 bases from J, with 8 bases between. CDR3 region: CASSQGAYEQYF. As DNA, the CDR3 is TGTGCCAGCAGCCAGGGTGCCTACGAGCAGTACTTC.

The rearrangement joins TRBV27 to TRBJ2-5, with TRBD1 matching 10 bases. CDR1 is MNHEY and CDR2 is SMNVEV in the germline V gene (reference sequence). The CDR3 runs 17 residues. The V gene end was trimmed by 0 bases and the J gene end by 5 bases; junction bases not matched to a gene: 9. CDR3 DNA sequence: TGTGCCAGCAGTTTATCTGTTGGAGGGACAGGGGTTGAGACCCAGTACTTC. Protein sequence: CASSLSVGGTGVETQYF.

This clone was counted once. This chain links TRBV11-3 with TRBJ2-1; D might be TRBD2 (6 bases). V lost 5 bases, J lost 0 bases, and 11 bases lay in between. The germline gives CDR1 SGHNT, CDR2 YENEEA. The CDR3 has 15 amino acids. The CDR3 coding sequence is TGTGCCAGCAGCCCCTTCGGGAGCTCCTACAATGAGCAGTTCTTC. Its translation is CASSPFGSSYNEQFF.

The chain has TRBV7-3 and TRBJ2-1; maybe TRBD1 (5 bases). This CDR3 is 15 amino acids long. Germline V gene lookup returns CDR1 SGHTA and CDR2 FQGTGA. Trimming stripped 2 bases from V and 6 bases from J, with 14 bases between. The CDR3 DNA sequence: TGTGCCAGCAGCTTAGCCAGGGTAGTTGGCAATGAGCAGTTCTTC. This translates into CASSLARVVGNEQFF.

This chain joins TRBV6-5 and TRBJ2-7, with no clear D. The CDR3 runs 13 residues. CDR1 MNHEY and CDR2 SVGAGI come from the germline V gene. V was trimmed by 5 bases and J by 3 bases, leaving 11 bases between them. CDR3 region: CASSRVAIYEQYF. As DNA, the CDR3 is TGTGCCAGCAGTCGGGTCGCGATCTACGAGCAGTACTTC.

This clone was found a few times. The chain links TRBV28 to TRBJ2-3; 7 bases map to TRBD2. Trimming took 0 bases from V and 2 from J; bases not matched to a gene: 5. The CDR3 runs to 16 residues. Germline V CDR1 and CDR2: MDHEN, SYDVKM. The CDR3 here is CASSLWRERDTDTQYF. In nucleotides, the CDR3 is TGTGCCAGCAGTTTATGGCGGGAGAGGGACACAGATACGCAGTATTTT.

This chain connects TRBV11-2 to TRBJ1-2; TRBD1 matches 8 bases. From germline, CDR1 is SGHAT and CDR2 FQNNGV. CDR3 length equals 16 residues. J was trimmed by 4 bases and V by 5 bases; bases with no gene match: 12. CDR3 nucleotide sequence: TGTGCCAGCAGCGAAACCGGGACAGGAAGGGGCTATGGCTACACCTTC. This encodes CASSETGTGRGYGYTF.